Listed below are T cell receptor beta chains from one sample, sequenced in a study of blood T cell repertoires in COVID-19. Profiled with immunoSEQ multiplex PCR; TCRdb holds only in-frame clones, not every one. This table has approximately 180,000 clones, roughly 89% appearing once. Material: PBMCs or T cells enriched from blood (not recorded which). The origin of the receptors is a woman aged 35 to 49 with acute COVID-19. The CDR3 runs from the conserved cysteine through the conserved F or W. The D gene is left open where the match is weak. The size entry is marked missing in some rows and otherwise reads once, few, many or a size class.

d_call: TRBD1; clone_size: NA; j_call: TRBJ1-2; v_call: TRBV28; cdr3_aa: CASSVNRGDYTF; cdr3_nt: TGTGCCAGCAGTGTGAACAGGGGTGACTACACCTTC
d_call: NA; clone_size: NA; j_call: TRBJ1-6; v_call: TRBV6-5; cdr3_aa: CASGYRDDSPLHF; cdr3_nt: TGTGCCAGCGGGTACAGGGACGATTCACCCCTCCACTTT
d_call: NA; clone_size: NA; j_call: TRBJ1-2; v_call: TRBV14; cdr3_aa: CASSRAGTGGNYGYTF; cdr3_nt: TGTGCCAGCAGCCGGGCCGGGACCGGGGGAAACTATGGCTACACCTTC
d_call: NA; clone_size: once; j_call: TRBJ2-7; v_call: TRBV30; cdr3_aa: CAWSRGKAYEQYF; cdr3_nt: TGTGCCTGGAGTCGCGGGAAGGCCTACGAGCAGTACTTC
d_call: TRBD1; clone_size: NA; j_call: TRBJ1-1; v_call: TRBV28; cdr3_aa: CASSPGQGSGAFF; cdr3_nt: TGTGCCAGCAGTCCCGGACAGGGGTCGGGTGCTTTCTTT
d_call: TRBD1; clone_size: NA; j_call: TRBJ1-6; v_call: TRBV7-9; cdr3_aa: CASSTTGQGNSPLHF; cdr3_nt: TGTGCCAGCAGCACTACGGGACAGGGAAATTCACCCCTCCACTTT
d_call: TRBD2; clone_size: NA; j_call: TRBJ2-7; v_call: TRBV7-9; cdr3_aa: CASSSHLVAGTSYEQYF; cdr3_nt: TGTGCCAGCAGCTCCCATCTGGTAGCGGGTACATCCTACGAGCAGTACTTC
d_call: TRBD2; clone_size: once; j_call: TRBJ2-2; v_call: TRBV27; cdr3_aa: CASSLTTSASGELFF; cdr3_nt: TGTGCCAGCAGTCTTACTACTAGCGCGAGCGGGGAGCTGTTTTTT
d_call: NA; clone_size: NA; j_call: TRBJ2-4; v_call: TRBV7-3; cdr3_aa: CASSFPGDGKNIQYF; cdr3_nt: TGTGCCAGCAGCTTCCCGGGGGACGGCAAAAACATTCAGTACTTC
d_call: NA; clone_size: once; j_call: TRBJ2-7; v_call: TRBV6-5; cdr3_aa: CASGPWAGAYEQYF; cdr3_nt: TGTGCCAGCGGACCTTGGGCAGGGGCCTACGAGCAGTACTTC
d_call: TRBD1; clone_size: NA; j_call: TRBJ1-4; v_call: TRBV19; cdr3_aa: CASSIRWTGGATTNEKLFF; cdr3_nt: TGTGCCAGTAGTATCCGATGGACAGGGGGCGCGACAACTAATGAAAAACTGTTTTTT
d_call: TRBD1; clone_size: NA; j_call: TRBJ2-2; v_call: TRBV30; cdr3_aa: CAWSLHILRDSGGTGELFF; cdr3_nt: TGTGCCTGGAGTCTCCATATTCTCCGGGACAGTGGGGGAACCGGGGAGCTGTTTTTT
d_call: TRBD2; clone_size: NA; j_call: TRBJ2-7; v_call: TRBV7-2; cdr3_aa: CASSLKAGALYEQYF; cdr3_nt: TGTGCCAGCAGCTTAAAAGCGGGGGCTCTCTACGAGCAGTACTTC
d_call: NA; clone_size: NA; j_call: TRBJ1-4; v_call: TRBV30; cdr3_aa: CAWSVSASRGEKLFF; cdr3_nt: TGTGCCTGGAGTGTAAGTGCCTCCCGGGGTGAAAAACTGTTTTTT
d_call: NA; clone_size: NA; j_call: TRBJ1-5; v_call: TRBV7-8; cdr3_aa: CASGTWRENQPQHF; cdr3_nt: TGTGCCAGTGGAACCTGGAGGGAAAATCAGCCCCAGCATTTT
d_call: NA; clone_size: NA; j_call: TRBJ2-3; v_call: TRBV7-6; cdr3_aa: CASSSYTDTQYF; cdr3_nt: TGTGCCAGCAGCAGCTACACAGATACGCAGTATTTT
d_call: NA; clone_size: NA; j_call: TRBJ2-5; v_call: TRBV28; cdr3_aa: CASSFSPRGRETQYF; cdr3_nt: TGTGCCAGCAGTTTCTCACCCCGCGGGCGAGAGACCCAGTACTTC
d_call: TRBD1; clone_size: few; j_call: TRBJ1-1; v_call: TRBV3-1/TRBV3-2; cdr3_aa: CASSQRTDRGGTEAFF; cdr3_nt: TGTGCCAGCAGCCAGCGTACAGACAGGGGGGGCACTGAAGCTTTCTTT
d_call: NA; clone_size: NA; j_call: TRBJ2-5; v_call: TRBV19; cdr3_aa: CASSPQGLETQYF; cdr3_nt: TGTGCCAGTAGCCCTCAGGGATTAGAGACCCAGTACTTC
d_call: TRBD1; clone_size: NA; j_call: TRBJ2-1; v_call: TRBV7-9; cdr3_aa: CASSLTPRTGTGNEQFF; cdr3_nt: TGTGCCAGCAGCCTAACCCCCAGGACAGGGACCGGGAATGAGCAGTTCTTC
d_call: TRBD2; clone_size: NA; j_call: TRBJ2-7; v_call: TRBV5-5; cdr3_aa: CASSLGTSGGRNEQYF; cdr3_nt: TGTGCCAGCAGCCTAGGGACTAGCGGGGGGAGAAACGAGCAGTACTTC
d_call: TRBD2; clone_size: once; j_call: TRBJ2-7; v_call: TRBV6-2/TRBV6-3; cdr3_aa: CASSYSEMALATSGGLYEQYF; cdr3_nt: TGTGCCAGCAGTTACTCCGAAATGGCGCTAGCGACAAGCGGGGGTCTCTACGAGCAGTACTTC
d_call: NA; clone_size: NA; j_call: TRBJ1-1; v_call: TRBV5-1; cdr3_aa: CASSSPPVPEAFF; cdr3_nt: TGCGCCAGCAGCTCCCCTCCTGTCCCTGAAGCTTTCTTT
d_call: TRBD1; clone_size: NA; j_call: TRBJ1-5; v_call: TRBV5-5; cdr3_aa: CASSSLTGDQPQHF; cdr3_nt: TGTGCCAGCAGCTCCCTGACAGGGGACCAGCCCCAGCATTTT
d_call: TRBD2; clone_size: NA; j_call: TRBJ2-1; v_call: TRBV29-1; cdr3_aa: CSVGAGVFNEQFF; cdr3_nt: TGCAGCGTAGGGGCGGGAGTTTTCAATGAGCAGTTCTTC
d_call: TRBD2; clone_size: once; j_call: TRBJ2-5; v_call: TRBV19; cdr3_aa: CATSTSGRETQYF; cdr3_nt: TGTGCCACTAGCACTAGCGGGAGAGAGACCCAGTACTTC
d_call: TRBD1; clone_size: NA; j_call: TRBJ2-2; v_call: TRBV19; cdr3_aa: CASIPGTGVTGELFF; cdr3_nt: TGTGCCAGTATTCCCGGGACAGGGGTCACCGGGGAGCTGTTTTTT
d_call: NA; clone_size: NA; j_call: TRBJ2-7; v_call: TRBV30; cdr3_aa: CAWADSYEQYF; cdr3_nt: TGTGCCTGGGCGGACAGTTACGAGCAGTACTTC
d_call: NA; clone_size: NA; j_call: TRBJ2-2; v_call: TRBV5-1; cdr3_aa: CASSTYLGAGAGTGELFF; cdr3_nt: TGCGCCAGCAGCACCTACCTCGGGGCGGGGGCAGGCACCGGGGAGCTGTTTTTT
d_call: NA; clone_size: NA; j_call: TRBJ2-1; v_call: TRBV9; cdr3_aa: CASSVVDGGEQFF; cdr3_nt: TGTGCCAGCAGCGTAGTAGACGGGGGTGAGCAGTTCTTC
d_call: NA; clone_size: NA; j_call: TRBJ1-2; v_call: TRBV10-3; cdr3_aa: CAIGEAGAPYGYTF; cdr3_nt: TGTGCCATCGGAGAGGCAGGGGCACCCTATGGCTACACCTTC
d_call: NA; clone_size: NA; j_call: TRBJ1-1; v_call: TRBV28; cdr3_aa: CASTRLGPGSEAFF; cdr3_nt: TGTGCCAGCACCCGTCTAGGGCCAGGGTCTGAAGCTTTCTTT
d_call: TRBD2; clone_size: once; j_call: TRBJ2-7; v_call: TRBV2; cdr3_aa: CASRGVAGTLNEQYF; cdr3_nt: TGTGCCAGCAGGGGGGTAGCGGGGACGTTAAACGAGCAGTACTTC
d_call: NA; clone_size: NA; j_call: TRBJ1-1; v_call: TRBV12-3/TRBV12-4; cdr3_aa: CASSPGSGTEAFF; cdr3_nt: TGTGCCAGCAGCCCCGGGTCGGGCACTGAAGCTTTCTTT
d_call: TRBD1; clone_size: NA; j_call: TRBJ2-7; v_call: TRBV6-5; cdr3_aa: CASSPQGTGSYEQYF; cdr3_nt: TGTGCCAGCAGTCCTCAAGGGACAGGGTCCTACGAGCAGTACTTC
d_call: NA; clone_size: NA; j_call: TRBJ1-2; v_call: TRBV11-2; cdr3_aa: CASRRGGSNYGYTF; cdr3_nt: TGTGCCAGCAGGAGGGGGGGGAGCAACTATGGCTACACCTTC
d_call: TRBD1; clone_size: NA; j_call: TRBJ2-2; v_call: TRBV3-1/TRBV3-2; cdr3_aa: CASSHRDRRAGELFF; cdr3_nt: TGTGCCAGCAGTCACCGGGACAGGAGGGCCGGGGAGCTGTTTTTT
d_call: TRBD1; clone_size: NA; j_call: TRBJ1-2; v_call: TRBV19; cdr3_aa: CASSIVGGAYGYTF; cdr3_nt: TGTGCCAGTAGTATAGTAGGGGGCGCGTATGGCTACACCTTC
d_call: TRBD1; clone_size: NA; j_call: TRBJ1-5; v_call: TRBV7-8; cdr3_aa: CASSLDGQGAYQPQHF; cdr3_nt: TGTGCCAGCAGCTTAGACGGACAGGGGGCATATCAGCCCCAGCATTTT
d_call: TRBD1; clone_size: NA; j_call: TRBJ2-1; v_call: TRBV28; cdr3_aa: CASSPSDRTVYNEQFF; cdr3_nt: TGTGCCAGCAGTCCCTCGGACAGGACCGTCTACAATGAGCAGTTCTTC
d_call: NA; clone_size: NA; j_call: TRBJ2-5; v_call: TRBV7-9; cdr3_aa: CASSFSGLGETQYF; cdr3_nt: TGTGCCAGCAGCTTTAGCGGCCTGGGAGAGACCCAGTACTTC
d_call: NA; clone_size: NA; j_call: TRBJ2-5; v_call: TRBV5-1; cdr3_aa: CASSSNPKGVRGETQYF; cdr3_nt: TGCGCCAGCAGCTCCAACCCAAAGGGGGTCCGGGGAGAGACCCAGTACTTC
d_call: TRBD2; clone_size: NA; j_call: TRBJ2-2; v_call: TRBV3-1/TRBV3-2; cdr3_aa: CASRPSGNTGELFF; cdr3_nt: TGTGCCAGCAGGCCTAGCGGTAACACCGGGGAGCTGTTTTTT
d_call: NA; clone_size: NA; j_call: TRBJ2-7; v_call: TRBV28; cdr3_aa: CASSLGGSYEQYF; cdr3_nt: TGTGCCAGCAGCTTGGGAGGTTCCTACGAGCAGTACTTC
d_call: TRBD1; clone_size: NA; j_call: TRBJ2-7; v_call: TRBV11-2; cdr3_aa: CASSTTGVGEQYF; cdr3_nt: TGTGCCAGCAGCACGACAGGGGTTGGGGAGCAGTACTTC
d_call: NA; clone_size: NA; j_call: TRBJ2-3; v_call: TRBV29-1; cdr3_aa: CSVAPGTDTQYF; cdr3_nt: TGCAGCGTGGCCCCAGGGACAGATACGCAGTATTTT
d_call: TRBD1; clone_size: NA; j_call: TRBJ1-1; v_call: TRBV18; cdr3_aa: CASSPRTGVDTEAFF; cdr3_nt: TGTGCCAGCTCACCACGCACAGGGGTGGACACTGAAGCTTTCTTT
d_call: NA; clone_size: NA; j_call: TRBJ2-5; v_call: TRBV10-3; cdr3_aa: CAISEGGKPQETQYF; cdr3_nt: TGTGCCATCAGTGAGGGGGGGAAACCCCAAGAGACCCAGTACTTC
d_call: NA; clone_size: few; j_call: TRBJ1-5; v_call: TRBV7-8; cdr3_aa: CASSLEGRGYQPQHF; cdr3_nt: TGTGCCAGCAGCTTAGAGGGCAGGGGATATCAGCCCCAGCATTTT
d_call: NA; clone_size: NA; j_call: TRBJ2-4; v_call: TRBV19; cdr3_aa: CASSMRGQAKNIQYF; cdr3_nt: TGTGCCAGTAGTATGCGGGGGCAAGCCAAAAACATTCAGTACTTC
d_call: NA; clone_size: NA; j_call: TRBJ1-2; v_call: TRBV6-5; cdr3_aa: CASSYSGSRGYGYTF; cdr3_nt: TGTGCCAGCAGTTACTCGGGGAGCAGGGGCTATGGCTACACCTTC
d_call: TRBD2; clone_size: few; j_call: TRBJ2-7; v_call: TRBV7-2; cdr3_aa: CASSLLGPGGRTYEQYF; cdr3_nt: TGTGCCAGCAGTTTACTCGGGCCGGGCGGGAGGACCTACGAGCAGTACTTC
d_call: NA; clone_size: NA; j_call: TRBJ1-4; v_call: TRBV28; cdr3_aa: CASSLTRRLFF; cdr3_nt: TGTGCCAGCAGTCTAACCCGTAGACTGTTTTTT
d_call: NA; clone_size: NA; j_call: TRBJ1-1; v_call: TRBV29-1; cdr3_aa: CSVYDLRDSPTEAFF; cdr3_nt: TGCAGCGTCTATGACCTCCGGGACTCCCCCACTGAAGCTTTCTTT
d_call: NA; clone_size: NA; j_call: TRBJ1-4; v_call: TRBV18; cdr3_aa: CASSPGATNEKLFF; cdr3_nt: TGTGCCAGCTCACCAGGAGCAACTAATGAAAAACTGTTTTTT
d_call: TRBD1; clone_size: NA; j_call: TRBJ1-1; v_call: TRBV5-1; cdr3_aa: CASSPLTGTGRLGGEAFF; cdr3_nt: TGCGCCAGCAGCCCATTGACCGGGACAGGGAGGTTAGGGGGTGAAGCTTTCTTT
d_call: NA; clone_size: NA; j_call: TRBJ2-7; v_call: TRBV2; cdr3_aa: CASSSLRGTLSYEQYF; cdr3_nt: TGTGCCAGCAGTTCCCTCAGGGGAACACTCTCCTACGAGCAGTACTTC
d_call: TRBD1; clone_size: NA; j_call: TRBJ1-4; v_call: TRBV6-5; cdr3_aa: CASNQGGPNEKLFF; cdr3_nt: TGTGCCAGCAACCAGGGGGGCCCGAATGAAAAACTGTTTTTT
d_call: TRBD2; clone_size: NA; j_call: TRBJ2-2; v_call: TRBV5-8; cdr3_aa: CASSLAVGTNTGELFF; cdr3_nt: TGTGCCAGCAGTCTAGCGGTGGGGACGAACACCGGGGAGCTGTTTTTT
d_call: TRBD1; clone_size: NA; j_call: TRBJ1-2; v_call: TRBV3-1/TRBV3-2; cdr3_aa: CASSQRTGPLGYGYTF; cdr3_nt: TGTGCCAGCAGCCAAAGGACAGGGCCTCTGGGCTATGGCTACACCTTC